This TCR beta chain came from a study of blood T cell repertoires in COVID-19. Study at large: COVID-19 samples collected from the United States, Italy and Spain covered acute and convalescent phases. T cells, B-cell-depleted T cells, or PBMCs provided the cDNA or gDNA that served as material.

The CDR3 is made up of 19 amino acids. The junction had 15 bases not matched to a gene; V was cut back by 1 base and J by 4 bases. The germline gives CDR1 LGHDT, CDR2 YNNKEL (reference sequence). Methods used by the authors: Amplifying reference gene primers gave estimates of nucleated cell counts. TCRdb keeps only in-frame clones here, not all; method: immunoSEQ multiplex PCR. That table furnishes V, J and clone size, whereas the DNA furnished D and trimming. The data contain about 130,000 clones, approximately 84% of them singletons. Sequences were obtained from peripheral blood. This chain connects TRBV3-1 (or the pseudogene TRBV3-2) to TRBJ2-3, with 9 bases identical to TRBD2. The source is an older woman with acute or convalescent COVID-19. CDR3 nucleotides: TGTGCCAGCAGCCAAGCCTTGGCGGGGGGGGCCCTTAGTGCAGATACGCAGTATTTT. Translated: CASSQALAGGALSADTQYF.